This entry describes one T cell receptor (beta chain). There is no known antigen for this receptor. Base-call qualities are not available, and no considerably larger clone is one nucleotide away. The cohort was made up of approximately 670 healthy bone marrow donors. All cohort members were sampled while nominally healthy, although unrecorded immune exposures were likely present. The donor tested CMV seronegative and was one of the 352 seronegative cohort members. Each donor provided a peripheral blood sample, and peripheral blood mononuclear cells were used for TCR beta sequencing. The Qiagen DNeasy Blood Extraction Kit was used to extract genomic DNA from the blood cell samples. The sample is drawn from a study of cytomegalovirus exposure and HLA in healthy donors (dated by TCRdb to about 2017). About the full investigation: An earlier analysis of several hundred of the donors reported 250 to 350 Gb of sequence data and 95 million to 120 million unique TCR beta sequences obtained from about 200 million T cells. Around 320 gigabases of sequencing data and tens of millions of unique TCR sequences were included in an early release covering 500 to 750 HLA-typed donors. Among the roughly 390 genotyped donors, about 83% belonged to the genetic ancestry cluster associated with self-reported Caucasian donors. The study aimed to test whether signatures of past pathogen exposure could be identified by cataloging public T cell receptors. The study used immunosequencing to profile the T cell repertoires of some 600 subjects and linked those repertoires to cytomegalovirus serostatus. In addition to the first cohort of 666 subjects, a separate validation cohort of under 150 different subjects was used. To predict cytomegalovirus infection status, the study combined high-throughput TCR immunosequencing, statistical association of individual TCRs with disease status, and machine learning. In a later analysis, previously published TCR beta repertoires from 670 or so donors were re-analyzed and high-resolution HLA genotyping was added so that TCR occurrence patterns could be studied. The later analysis used no new phenotypic data to find candidate immune exposures, relying instead on TCR beta sequences and their occurrence across donors. An earlier analysis of 500 to 750 of the donors applied high-throughput TCR beta sequencing to assess whether each TCR beta V gene segment acted as functional or pseudogenic. Alongside the repertoire data, information on donor age, sex, ethnicity and CMV serostatus was compiled. A later genetic analysis used genome-wide SNP genotypes for about three fifths of the 666 donors, treating that subset as a discovery cohort. All discovery cohort repertoires had been generated using a single sequencing platform. Class I and class II HLA loci were covered by the typing at four-digit resolution. The number of typed donors differed by locus: about 620-640 for A, B, C, DRB1 and DQB1; some 500 for DQA1; over 600 for DPA1; and around 490 for DPB1. Roughly 5 DR-DQ haplotypes were handled as single units for association and clustering, since linkage in the cohort was strong. On average, 235,054 unique TCR beta nucleotide sequences were sequenced per donor among more than 350 genotyped donors of the cohort, with roughly 18% of those sequences being non-productive. The investigation overall reported the following: In a later analysis, several top co-occurrence clusters were reported to appear linked to parvovirus B19, influenza, CMV and Epstein-Barr virus. Some IMGT-functional V segments, including TRBV6-2 and TRBV6-3, could not be told apart with the 87-base-pair reads, so those segments were excluded. In a later analysis, 15,000 to 20,000 TCR beta sequences were associated with specific HLA alleles at a false discovery rate of 0.05. According to a later analysis, most CMV-associated TCR beta chains appeared to be HLA-restricted, and the HLA associations seemed to be driven largely by CMV exposure. When HLA alleles, especially DR and DQ, strongly co-occurred, attributing TCR associations to individual alleles was difficult. Linkage disequilibrium might explain the correlated functional status among segregating V segments, but an unknown experimental factor could not be excluded. This cohort had only TCR beta chains sequenced, and the lack of alpha or paired-chain data limited which features could be detected. While some public TCRs were present in many individuals, most TCR sequences turned up only very rarely across donors. In the study, roughly 160 TCR beta chains were listed as associated with cytomegalovirus. The sequencing pipeline was judged likely to have produced a cluster of highly shared sequence variants as a technical artifact. Because HLA typing was missing for some donors at each locus, association tests included only the typed subset. Because counts were too low, fewer than 20 rarely observed V segments, including chromosome 9 orphons, were excluded from the earlier analysis of about 500 of the donors. Compared with the roughly 670-donor mean, donors in an Asian-associated ancestry cluster had fewer N-insertions in productive TCRs, according to a later genetic analysis. A few of the identified cytomegalovirus-associated TCR beta chains were confirmed in vitro to be specific for cytomegalovirus antigens. An earlier analysis of 587 of the donors showed that most TCR beta V segments appeared in productive rearrangements either about 90% or about 30% of the time, which broadly matched IMGT annotations. A later analysis found that TCR association rates varied across HLA loci, with DRB1 alleles showing the most associated TCRs and HLA-C alleles the fewest. A later genetic analysis associated a missense DCLRE1C variant with V-gene and J-gene trimming of TCR beta chains, and an independent cohort replicated the association. A further reported finding was that TCR beta sequences accurately predicted the HLA-A and HLA-B alleles for most subjects in the first cohort. The presence/absence analyses assumed that sequencing depth was roughly uniform across donors, and that assumption may not be true. It was suggested by the authors that the approach could potentially be generalized to other disease states and immunological phenotypes. In a later analysis, HLA-associated TCR beta chains showed more clonal expansion and lower generation probabilities than non-associated chains that were equally common. The only immune exposure information available for the cohort was CMV serostatus. Cytomegalovirus status was reported to be diagnosed by the classifier with high specificity and sensitivity in both the original and validation cohorts.

Libraries were prepared through the immunoSEQ multiplex PCR assay. The multiplex PCR relied on a mix of 60 forward primers for TCR Vbeta segments and 13 reverse primers for TCR Jbeta segments. Amplification of the CDR3 region of rearranged TCR beta genes was performed with a multiplex PCR assay on genomic DNA. Amplified TCR beta libraries were sequenced as 87-base-pair reads on the Illumina HiSeq System. As for how the authors treated the data: A later analysis counted around 72 million unique TCR beta chains across the 640 or so repertoires, and 10 million to 12 million of these chains were shared by at least two donors. To remove PCR and sequencing errors, raw reads were error-corrected and collapsed into unique sequences using a nearest-neighbor algorithm that merged closely related sequences. V, D and J gene segments were assigned by aligning CDR3 sequences to IMGT reference sequences. For a sequence to be retained, a match of at least six nucleotides was required to both a V gene segment and a J gene segment. A rearrangement was called productive if the CDR3 had no stop codons and remained in frame with V and J, and every other rearrangement was called non-productive. Following IMGT convention, CDR3 was defined as the stretch from the second conserved V-encoded cysteine up to the conserved J-encoded phenylalanine. The earlier analysis of 500 to 650 of the donors excluded any sequence lacking an unambiguous match to a single V gene segment. In an earlier analysis of several hundred of the donors, V segments were called functional above 56.7% productive rearrangements and were called segregating when the between-donor standard deviation exceeded 5%. A statistical classification framework was developed to diagnose cytomegalovirus status using the catalog of TCR beta chain sequences. V and J gene assignment, in a later analysis, came from comparing TCR nucleotide sequences with IMGT/GENE-DB human TR gene sequences. Using the TCRdist pipeline, a later analysis assigned CDR3 sequences along with most-parsimonious VDJ recombination scenarios. In a later analysis, each TCR beta chain was defined by its CDR3 amino acid sequence together with its V-gene family, and reads lacking a unique V-gene family were excluded. A later analysis removed 550 to 650 highly shared, low-generation-probability nucleotide sequences to deal with suspected cross-contamination and a sequencing artifact. For each public chain, a later analysis derived a clonal expansion index from normalized ranks of inferred template counts within each repertoire. A later analysis computed generation probabilities with a VDJ recombination model fitted to out-of-frame rearrangements, and checked the results against IGoR. In a later analysis, TCR-TCR, TCR-HLA and TCR-CMV co-occurrence was scored with hypergeometric tests, and a repertoire-size bias correction was applied to TCR pairs. False discovery rates were estimated in a later analysis by permuting HLA or CMV assignments 20 times. A later analysis grouped co-occurring TCRs with DBSCAN, adding TCRdist sequence similarity when clustering within HLA-allele-positive subsets. Repertoires with fewer than 30,000 or more than 120,000 public chains, plus five repertoires with anomalous nucleotide sharing, were excluded from co-occurrence clustering. TCRdb carries this immuneACCESS record with in-frame sequences only. Its versions omit some clonotypes, under half of them owing to an unresolved V gene in the studies checked, with the rest unexplained. From that table come the V and J calls and clone size; the DNA was used to work out D and trimming. The sample table holds more than 200,000 clones, of which 65% to 80% were seen once. The leading ten clones occupy less than 20% of the sample.

Compared with germline, V lacks 6 bases and J lacks 1 base; bases without a gene match: 5. The CDR3 covers 14 residues, taking in both the cysteine and the phenylalanine. CDR3 DNA is the only sequence kept; it has 42 bases, read in frame from the first base. From the germline V gene, CDR1 is KGHSH and CDR2 is LQKENI. The V and J segments used are TRBV18 and TRBJ2-7, with 8 middle bases fitting TRBD1. The material sequenced was PBMCs. The clonotype was recovered from a man aged 35 to 55 in good health and CMV-seronegative. The CDR3 has the sequence CASSGQGTSYEQYF. Read as DNA, the sequence is TGTGCCAGCTCCGGACAGGGTACTTCCTACGAGCAGTACTTC.